The following is a T cell receptor beta chain sequence with its context. The antigen is unknown. It was from whole blood, with no T cell sorting, that total RNA was isolated. This sample stems from a study of monozygotic twins with inflammatory bowel disease. Per germline, CDR1 SGHAT and CDR2 FQNNGV. This CDR3 has 13 amino acids. The study, taken as a whole, reports: Variability in patient repertoires may have come partly from differing immunosuppressive treatments.

The template switching step added UMIs that contained a 6-nucleotide sample barcode. TCRdb re-called the 5' RACE reads; one entry per CDR3 protein, DNA not given. The sample has approximately 400,000 distinct CDR3 sequences, and its top ten clones hold around 2.3%. This TCR derives from a human donor with ulcerative colitis or Crohn's disease, or a healthy co-twin of an affected twin (not recorded which). The material sequenced was blood. The chain recombines TRBV11-2 with TRBJ2-7. The chain's CDR3 is CASSLDMNGEQYF.